This T cell receptor beta chain appears in the sequencing data of a study of T cell responses to AZD1222 COVID-19 vaccine. Overall study findings and caveats: Clonal diversity was possibly underestimated; the donors were predominantly white British and more often female. Increased Spike-specific TCR breadth and depth were observed after two AZD1222 doses. Repertoire samples came only from after the peak T cell response.

Some clones are missing from TCRdb's copy, which holds only in-frame ones; the method was immunoSEQ multiplex PCR. The data show about 180,000 clones, around 88% seen once. CDR3 length equals 14 residues. With 4 bases clipped from V and 1 base from J, the junction kept 4 bases outside the gene matches. The V gene's germline CDR1 is SQVTM and CDR2 ANQGSEA. This clone was seen a handful of times. Its antigen is still unknown. Pooling of second doses given at about 4 or about 12 weeks was done. This receptor was taken from an adult who received the AZD1222 COVID-19 vaccine. The specimen comprised peripheral blood, sampled 28 days after the second AZD1222 dose. The chain couples TRBV29-1 to TRBJ1-1, with 9 bases that match TRBD1. CDR3: CSVVSTGGNTEAFF. Here the CDR3 DNA reads TGCAGCGTTGTATCGACAGGGGGGAACACTGAAGCTTTCTTT.